This T cell receptor (beta chain) was recorded in a study of response to subunit inactivated influenza vaccine. MiXCR was run by TCRdb on the RT-PCR reads, yielding one entry per CDR3 protein. Among 500,000 to 650,000 distinct CDR3 sequences listed, about 7.6% were seen once. This clonotype appeared a few times. The antigen remains undetermined. CDR1 is SGHRS and CDR2 is YFSETQ in the germline V gene. This CDR3 contains 15 residues. V was clipped by 1 base and J by 6 bases, with 14 bases between them. Study results and limitations: It was suggested by the authors that few new T cells are recruited by each seasonal influenza vaccination.

This receptor was taken from a man between 50 and 75 years old who received an inactivated influenza vaccine. The chain couples TRBV5-1 to TRBJ2-1; D is possibly TRBD1 (5 bases). The material sequenced was PBMCs from blood, taken less than 25 months after vaccination. DNA for the CDR3: TGCGCCAGCAGCTTGTTGGCAGGGTATCGCAATGAGCAGTTCTTC. Translated: CASSLLAGYRNEQFF.